This TCR beta chain appears in the sequencing data of a study of T cells after yellow fever vaccination. Study details: Preparation used SMART-Seq v4 Ultra Low Input for the low-cell-number fractions.

TCRdb recomputed calls from the 5' RACE reads with MiXCR, one row per CDR3 protein. The sample has under 5,000 distinct CDR3 sequences, less than 4.5% seen once; the top ten hold approximately 59%. Germline values: CDR1 SGHTA, CDR2 FQGTGA. V was pared by 5 bases and J by 5 bases, with 9 bases of the junction left unmatched. The CDR3 extends over 14 amino acids. This clonotype qualifies as medium-sized. Whole-study results and caveats: Re-detected after boosting: most primary clones, 96% of CD4 and 88% of CD8. For sorted memory subsets on day 0, almost all vaccine-responding clonotypes were undetectable.

This TCR was recovered from a man aged 25 to 40 who received the YFV17D yellow fever vaccine. The source material was PBMCs, either bulk or a sorted T-cell subset (CD4+, CD8+, memory, or dextramer-sorted; not recorded which), sampled 15 days after the yellow fever booster vaccination. The gene calls are TRBV7-3 and TRBJ2-7; 7 positions agree with TRBD1. CDR3 sequence reads: CASSLDRDSHEQYF. In DNA form, the CDR3 reads TGTGCCAGCAGCCTCGACAGGGATTCCCACGAGCAGTACTTC.